A selection of T cell receptor beta chains follows, all from one sample in a study of T cells after yellow fever vaccination. Using its own MiXCR run on the 5' RACE reads, TCRdb lists one record per CDR3 protein. The sample has about 340,000 distinct CDR3 sequences; under 15% are singletons. The sequencing used CD4+ T cells sorted from PBMCs, collected 15 days after the yellow fever booster vaccination. Source of these receptors: a man aged 18 to 30 who received the YFV17D yellow fever vaccine. Both conserved end residues are part of each CDR3. D genes are given only for firm matches. The size entry is marked missing in some rows and otherwise reads once, few, many or a size class.

TRBV3-1	-	TRBJ1-5	few	TGTGCCAGCAGCCCCCAAAGGTCAAGGCAGCCCCAGCATTTT	CASSPQRSRQPQHF
TRBV12-3/TRBV12-4	-	TRBJ1-4	few	TGTGCCAGCCGTACATCAGGGGATGTTGAAAAACTGTTTTTT	CASRTSGDVEKLFF
TRBV3-1	-	TRBJ2-5	-	TGTGCCAGCAGCCAGAGGGTACAAGAGACCCAGTACTTC	CASSQRVQETQYF
TRBV5-1	-	TRBJ1-6	few	TGCGCCAGCACTCCGGGGACTACGAATTCACCCCTCCACTTT	CASTPGTTNSPLHF
TRBV7-3	TRBD1	TRBJ2-5	few	TGTGCCAGCAGCACGACAGGGGGTCCAGGGACCCAGTACTTC	CASSTTGGPGTQYF
TRBV6-5	-	TRBJ1-2	-	TGTGCCAGCAGTTACTCAGGGGGGGCAGGGAACTATGGCTACACCTTC	CASSYSGGAGNYGYTF
TRBV5-1	TRBD2	TRBJ2-2	many	TGCGCCAGCAGCCTTGCTAGCGGTAACACCGGGGAGCTGTTTTTT	CASSLASGNTGELFF
TRBV3-1	-	TRBJ2-5	many	TGTGCCAGCAGCCAAGATGGACGTCGGGAGACCCAGTACTTC	CASSQDGRRETQYF
TRBV18	-	TRBJ2-3	-	TGTGCCAGCTCACCGCCCTCAGGGGAAGATACGCAGTATTTT	CASSPPSGEDTQYF
TRBV7-2	TRBD2	TRBJ2-7	few	TGTGCCAGCAGCTTAGTTGTTAGCGGGGCCTACGAGCAGTACTTC	CASSLVVSGAYEQYF
TRBV12-3/TRBV12-4	-	TRBJ2-7	-	TGTGCCAGCAGTTTAAGAGTAGGGAACTACGAGCAGTACTTC	CASSLRVGNYEQYF
TRBV5-1	TRBD1	TRBJ2-2	-	TGCGCCAGCAGCCGGTCAAACAGGGGCCGGGAGCTGTTTTTT	CASSRSNRGRELFF
TRBV10-3	-	TRBJ2-5	few	TGTGCCATCAGTGAACCCAGGGGTGAGACCCAGTACTTC	CAISEPRGETQYF
TRBV5-1	-	TRBJ1-1	many	TGCGCCAGCAGCTTGTTGGGGGGCGCCGGCACTGAAGCTTTCTTT	CASSLLGGAGTEAFF
TRBV11-2	-	TRBJ2-1	few	TGTGCCACCGCAGGGGGCGGGGGGGCCTTCAGTGAGCAGTTCTTC	CATAGGGGAFSEQFF
TRBV20-1	-	TRBJ1-1	-	TGCAGTGCAGCGGTCAGGTCGAAGGCTGAAGCTTTCTTT	CSAAVRSKAEAFF
TRBV5-4	-	TRBJ1-1	-	TGTGCCAGCAGCAGGGACCGAAACTCGATCACTGAAGCTTTCTTT	CASSRDRNSITEAFF
TRBV6-5	TRBD1	TRBJ2-1	few	TGTGCCAGCAGATCCGGGACAGGGGGCTACAATGAGCAGTTCTTC	CASRSGTGGYNEQFF
TRBV7-9	-	TRBJ2-3	-	TGTGCCAGCAGCCATCGACTAGAACTAGATACGCAGTATTTT	CASSHRLELDTQYF
TRBV6-4	TRBD2	TRBJ2-1	few	TGTGCCAGCAGTGACTCAGCGGGGGGGTACAATGAGCAGTTCTTC	CASSDSAGGYNEQFF
TRBV5-4	-	TRBJ2-1	-	TGTGCCAGCACCCCCGGGGGGCGGGGGAGGGATGAGCAGTTCTTC	CASTPGGRGRDEQFF
TRBV4-3	-	TRBJ2-3	-	TGCGCCAGCAGCCAAGCAGCCGCTAGCACAGATACGCAGTATTTT	CASSQAAASTDTQYF
TRBV7-7	TRBD2	TRBJ2-1	many	TGTGCCAGCAGCATCAATCTAGCGGGGGCAGGTAGTGAGCAGTTCTTC	CASSINLAGAGSEQFF
TRBV5-4	-	TRBJ2-3	few	TGTGCCAGCAGCCGGCAGACACTTAGCACAGATACGCAGTATTTT	CASSRQTLSTDTQYF
TRBV3-1	TRBD2	TRBJ2-3	-	TGTGCCAGCAGCGGCCCAGCGGGGGACCGCACAGATACGCAGTATTTT	CASSGPAGDRTDTQYF
TRBV27	-	TRBJ2-5	few	TGTGCCAGCAGTTCTCGATTCGGGACCCAGTACTTC	CASSSRFGTQYF
TRBV6-5	-	TRBJ1-1	-	TGTGCCAGCAGCTACACGACAAAGTTGGGCACTGAAGCTTTCTTT	CASSYTTKLGTEAFF
TRBV9	-	TRBJ2-5	-	TGTGCCAGCAGCGTAGCTCCGGCAGGACAAGAGACCCAGTACTTC	CASSVAPAGQETQYF
TRBV7-9	-	TRBJ2-5	-	TGTGCCAGCAGCTCAGGGGAGCGGGACAGATACCAAGAGACCCAGTACTTC	CASSSGERDRYQETQYF
TRBV6-1	TRBD1	TRBJ1-1	few	TGTGCCAGCAGTGTATCACAGGGGGCGGGAGCTGAAGCTTTCTTT	CASSVSQGAGAEAFF
TRBV6-2/TRBV6-3	TRBD1	TRBJ1-5	-	TGTGCCAGCAGTTACTCGAGTACAGGGGGCGCGCCCCAGCATTTT	CASSYSSTGGAPQHF
TRBV7-9	-	TRBJ2-7	few	TGTGCCAGCAGCTCTCACAGGGAGATCTACGAGCAGTACTTC	CASSSHREIYEQYF
TRBV7-2	-	TRBJ2-7	few	TGTGCCAGCAGCCGACGGTTACAGGGATGGGACGAGCAGTACTTC	CASSRRLQGWDEQYF